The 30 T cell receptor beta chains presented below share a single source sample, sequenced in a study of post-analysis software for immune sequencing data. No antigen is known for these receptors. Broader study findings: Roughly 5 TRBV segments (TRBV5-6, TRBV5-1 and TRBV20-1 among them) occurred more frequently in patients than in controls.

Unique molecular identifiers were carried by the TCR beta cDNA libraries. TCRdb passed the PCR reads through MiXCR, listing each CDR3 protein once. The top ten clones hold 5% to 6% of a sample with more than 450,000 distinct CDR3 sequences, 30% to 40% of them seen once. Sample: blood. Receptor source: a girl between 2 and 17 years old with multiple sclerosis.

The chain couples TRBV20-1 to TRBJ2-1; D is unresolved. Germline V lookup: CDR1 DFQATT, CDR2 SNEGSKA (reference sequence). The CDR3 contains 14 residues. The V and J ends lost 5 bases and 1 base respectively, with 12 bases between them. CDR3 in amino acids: CSAPDPLSYNEQFF. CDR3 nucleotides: TGCAGTGCTCCAGACCCGCTGTCCTACAATGAGCAGTTCTTC.

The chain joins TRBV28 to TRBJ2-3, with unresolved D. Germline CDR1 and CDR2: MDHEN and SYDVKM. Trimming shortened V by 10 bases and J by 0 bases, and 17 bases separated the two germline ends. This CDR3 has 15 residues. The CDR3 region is CATWPIGPSTDTQYF. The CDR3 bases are TGTGCCACCTGGCCTATAGGACCTAGCACAGATACGCAGTATTTT.

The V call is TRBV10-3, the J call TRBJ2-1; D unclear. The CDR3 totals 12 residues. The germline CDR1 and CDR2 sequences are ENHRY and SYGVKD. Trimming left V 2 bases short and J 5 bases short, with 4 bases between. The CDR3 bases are TGTGCCATCAGTGAGACGAACAATGAGCAGTTCTTC. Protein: CAISETNNEQFF.

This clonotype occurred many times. The CDR3 is CSAPGTANYGYTF. Here the CDR3 DNA reads TGCAGTGCTCCGGGGACAGCTAACTATGGCTACACCTTC. V gene TRBV20-1 combines with J gene TRBJ1-2, with 7 bases lining up with TRBD1. Germline CDR1 is DFQATT and CDR2 is SNEGSKA (reference sequence). The ends lost 5 bases at V and 0 bases at J; junction bases unmatched: 3. This CDR3 region has 13 residues.

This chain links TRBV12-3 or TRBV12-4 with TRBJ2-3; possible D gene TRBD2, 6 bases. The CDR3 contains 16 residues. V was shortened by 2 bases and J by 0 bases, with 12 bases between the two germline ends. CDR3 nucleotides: TGTGCCAGCAGTTTATTAGCGGTCCAGAGCACAGATACGCAGTATTTT. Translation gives CASSLLAVQSTDTQYF.

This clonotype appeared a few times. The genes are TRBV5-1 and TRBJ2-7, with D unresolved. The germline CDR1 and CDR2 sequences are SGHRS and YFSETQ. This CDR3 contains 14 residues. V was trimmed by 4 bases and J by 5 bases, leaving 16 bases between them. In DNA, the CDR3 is TGCGCCAGCAGCGTATCCACCCTGATGGACGAGCAGTACTTC. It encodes CASSVSTLMDEQYF. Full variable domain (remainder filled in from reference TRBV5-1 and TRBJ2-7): KAGVTQTPRYLIKTRGQQVTLSCSPISGHRSVSWYQQTPGQGLQFLFEYFSETQRNKGNFPGRFSGRQFSNSRSEMNVSTLELGDSALYLCASSVSTLMDEQYFGPGTRLTVT.

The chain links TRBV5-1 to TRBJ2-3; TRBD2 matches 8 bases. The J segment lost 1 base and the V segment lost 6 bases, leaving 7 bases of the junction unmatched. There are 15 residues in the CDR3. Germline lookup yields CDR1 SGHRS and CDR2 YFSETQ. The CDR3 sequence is CASKTGTRGTDTQYF. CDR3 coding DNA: TGCGCCAGCAAGACCGGGACTAGGGGCACAGATACGCAGTATTTT.

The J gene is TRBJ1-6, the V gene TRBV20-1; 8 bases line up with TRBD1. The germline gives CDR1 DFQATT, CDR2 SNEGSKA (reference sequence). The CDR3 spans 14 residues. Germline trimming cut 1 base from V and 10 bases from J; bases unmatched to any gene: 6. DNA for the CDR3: TGCAGTGCTAGAGTCGCCGGGACAGGCTCACCCCTCCACTTT. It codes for CSARVAGTGSPLHF.

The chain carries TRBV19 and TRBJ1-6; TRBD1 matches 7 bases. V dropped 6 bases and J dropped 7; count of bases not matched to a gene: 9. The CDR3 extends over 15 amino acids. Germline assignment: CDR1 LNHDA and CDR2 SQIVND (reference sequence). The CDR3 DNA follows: TGTGCCAGTAGCATCGACAGGGTGGCGAATTCACCCCTCCACTTT. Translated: CASSIDRVANSPLHF.

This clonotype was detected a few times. CDR3 nucleotide sequence: TGCGCCAGCAGCACCCGGGACAGGCGCCAAGAGACCCAGTACTTC. Its protein is CASSTRDRRQETQYF. The gene calls are TRBV5-1 and TRBJ2-5; 8 bases line up with TRBD1. The CDR3 is made up of 15 amino acids. V lost 4 bases to trimming and J lost 1 base; unmatched junction nucleotides: 6. CDR1 is SGHRS and CDR2 is YFSETQ in the germline V gene. The full variable domain, completed using reference TRBV5-1 and TRBJ2-5, is KAGVTQTPRYLIKTRGQQVTLSCSPISGHRSVSWYQQTPGQGLQFLFEYFSETQRNKGNFPGRFSGRQFSNSRSEMNVSTLELGDSALYLCASSTRDRRQETQYFGPGTRLLVL.

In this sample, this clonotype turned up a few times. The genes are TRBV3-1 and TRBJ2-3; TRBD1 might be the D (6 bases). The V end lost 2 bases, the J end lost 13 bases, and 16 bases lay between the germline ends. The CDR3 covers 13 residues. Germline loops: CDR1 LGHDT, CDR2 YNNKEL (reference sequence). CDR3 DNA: TGTGCCAGCAGCCAACAAGGACAGTTTTCTGAGTATTTT. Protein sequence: CASSQQGQFSEYF.

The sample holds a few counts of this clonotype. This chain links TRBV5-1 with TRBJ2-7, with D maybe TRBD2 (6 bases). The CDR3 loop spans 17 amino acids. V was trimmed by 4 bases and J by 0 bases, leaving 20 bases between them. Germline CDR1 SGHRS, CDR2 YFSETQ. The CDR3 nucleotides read TGCGCCAGCAGCCTCACGGCCGGCGGGGCCGGCTCCTACGAGCAGTACTTC. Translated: CASSLTAGGAGSYEQYF.

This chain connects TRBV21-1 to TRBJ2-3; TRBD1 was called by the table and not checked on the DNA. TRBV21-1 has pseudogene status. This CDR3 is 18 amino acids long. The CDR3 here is CASSIRDRGVQSTDTQYF. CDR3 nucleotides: TGTGCCAGCAGCATCCGGGACAGGGGAGTGCAGAGCACAGATACGCAGTATTTT.

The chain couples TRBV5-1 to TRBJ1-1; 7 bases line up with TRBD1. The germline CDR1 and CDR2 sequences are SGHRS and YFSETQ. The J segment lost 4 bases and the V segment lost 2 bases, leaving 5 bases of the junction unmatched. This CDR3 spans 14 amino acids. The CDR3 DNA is TGCGCCAGCAGCTTTGCAGGGGGGGGCACTGAAGCTTTCTTT. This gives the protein CASSFAGGGTEAFF.

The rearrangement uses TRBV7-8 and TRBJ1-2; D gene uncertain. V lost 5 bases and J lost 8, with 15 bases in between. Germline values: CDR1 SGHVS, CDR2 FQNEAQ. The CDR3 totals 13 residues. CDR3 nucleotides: TGTGCCAGCAGCCCGCAGGCAGAGGGAGGCTACACCTTC. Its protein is CASSPQAEGGYTF.

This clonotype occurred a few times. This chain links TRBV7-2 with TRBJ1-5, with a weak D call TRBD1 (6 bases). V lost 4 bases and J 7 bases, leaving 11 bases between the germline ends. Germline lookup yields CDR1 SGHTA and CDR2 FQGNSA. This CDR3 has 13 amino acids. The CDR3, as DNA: TGTGCCAGCAGCTACAGGGCCAACCAGCCCCAGCATTTT. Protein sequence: CASSYRANQPQHF.

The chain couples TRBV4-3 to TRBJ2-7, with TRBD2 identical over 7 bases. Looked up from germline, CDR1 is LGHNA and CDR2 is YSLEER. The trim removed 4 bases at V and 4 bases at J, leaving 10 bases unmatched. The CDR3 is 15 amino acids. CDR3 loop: CASSPGRGPPYEQYF. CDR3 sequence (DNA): TGCGCCAGCAGCCCGGGGAGGGGCCCACCTTACGAGCAGTACTTC.

The CDR3 region is CASSPWTSGADGYNEQFF. The CDR3 coding sequence is TGTGCCAGCAGCCCTTGGACTAGCGGGGCGGACGGGTACAATGAGCAGTTCTTC. The V and J genes are TRBV7-6 and TRBJ2-1, with 12 bases identical to TRBD2. This CDR3 region has 18 residues. The J segment lost 4 bases and the V segment lost 5 bases, leaving 12 bases of the junction unmatched. The V gene's germline CDR1 is SGHVS and CDR2 FNYEAQ. The full variable domain, in which reference TRBV7-6 and TRBJ2-1 provide the parts outside the CDR3, is GAGVSQSPRYKVTKRGQDVALRCDPISGHVSLYWYRQALGQGPEFLTYFNYEAQQDKSGLPNDRFSAERPEGSISTLTIQRTEQRDSAMYRCASSPWTSGADGYNEQFFGPGTRLTVL.

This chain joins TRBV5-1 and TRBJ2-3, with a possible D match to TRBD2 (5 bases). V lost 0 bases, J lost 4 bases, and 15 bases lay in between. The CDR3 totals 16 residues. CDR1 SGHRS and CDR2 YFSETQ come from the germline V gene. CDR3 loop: CASSLDLSGGADTQYF. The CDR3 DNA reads TGCGCCAGCAGCTTGGACCTCAGCGGCGGTGCAGATACGCAGTATTTT.

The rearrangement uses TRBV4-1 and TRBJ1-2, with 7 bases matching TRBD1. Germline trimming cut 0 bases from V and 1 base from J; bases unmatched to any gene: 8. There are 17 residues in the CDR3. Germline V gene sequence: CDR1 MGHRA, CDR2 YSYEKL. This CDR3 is CASSQDTTGSYNYGYTF. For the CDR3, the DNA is TGCGCCAGCAGCCAAGATACGACAGGGTCTTATAACTATGGCTACACCTTC.

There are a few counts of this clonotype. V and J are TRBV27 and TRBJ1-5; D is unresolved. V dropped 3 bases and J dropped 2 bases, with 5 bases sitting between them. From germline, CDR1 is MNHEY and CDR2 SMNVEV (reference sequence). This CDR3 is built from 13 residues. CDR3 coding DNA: TGTGCCAGCAGTTTGATGGGCAATCAGCCCCAGCATTTT. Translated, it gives CASSLMGNQPQHF.

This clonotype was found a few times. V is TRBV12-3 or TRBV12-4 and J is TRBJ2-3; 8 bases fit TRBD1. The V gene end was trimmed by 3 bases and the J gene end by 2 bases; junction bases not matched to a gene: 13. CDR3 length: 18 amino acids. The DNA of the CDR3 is TGTGCCAGCAGTTTCTATCCACCGGGACAGGAGTCCACAGATACGCAGTATTTT. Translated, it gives CASSFYPPGQESTDTQYF.

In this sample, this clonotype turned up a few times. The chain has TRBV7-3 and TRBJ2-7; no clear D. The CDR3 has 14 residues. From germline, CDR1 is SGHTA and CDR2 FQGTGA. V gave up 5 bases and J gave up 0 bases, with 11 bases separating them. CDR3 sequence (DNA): TGTGCCAGCAGCCTCACTGTTAGCTCCTACGAGCAGTACTTC. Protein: CASSLTVSSYEQYF. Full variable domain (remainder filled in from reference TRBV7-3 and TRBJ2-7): GAGVSQTPSNKVTEKGKYVELRCDPISGHTALYWYRQSLGQGPEFLIYFQGTGAADDSGLPNDRFFAVRPEGSVSTLKIQRTERGDSAVYLCASSLTVSSYEQYFGPGTRLTVT.

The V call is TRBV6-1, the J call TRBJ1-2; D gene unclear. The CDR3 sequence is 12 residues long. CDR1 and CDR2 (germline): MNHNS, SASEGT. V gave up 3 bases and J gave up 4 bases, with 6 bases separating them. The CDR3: CASSEAVYGYTF. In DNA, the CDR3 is TGTGCCAGCAGTGAGGCGGTCTATGGCTACACCTTC.

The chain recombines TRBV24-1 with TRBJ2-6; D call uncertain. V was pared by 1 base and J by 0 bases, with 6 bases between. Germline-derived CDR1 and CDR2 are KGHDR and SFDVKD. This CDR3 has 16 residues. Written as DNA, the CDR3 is TGTGCCACCAGTGATTTTTCCGGCTCTGGGGCCAACGTCCTGACTTTC. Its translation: CATSDFSGSGANVLTF.

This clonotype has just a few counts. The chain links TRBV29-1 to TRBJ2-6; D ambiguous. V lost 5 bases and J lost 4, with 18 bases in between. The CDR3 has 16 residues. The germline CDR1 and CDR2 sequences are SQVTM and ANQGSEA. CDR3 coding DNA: TGCAGCGTTTCTACTGCCAACCCTCCGGGGGCCAACGTCCTGACTTTC. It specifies CSVSTANPPGANVLTF.

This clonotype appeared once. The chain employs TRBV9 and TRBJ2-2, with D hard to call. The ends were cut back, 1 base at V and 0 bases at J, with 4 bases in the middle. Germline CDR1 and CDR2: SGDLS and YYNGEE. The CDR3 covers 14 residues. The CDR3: CASSVSPNTGELFF. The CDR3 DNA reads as TGTGCCAGCAGCGTATCCCCGAACACCGGGGAGCTGTTTTTT.

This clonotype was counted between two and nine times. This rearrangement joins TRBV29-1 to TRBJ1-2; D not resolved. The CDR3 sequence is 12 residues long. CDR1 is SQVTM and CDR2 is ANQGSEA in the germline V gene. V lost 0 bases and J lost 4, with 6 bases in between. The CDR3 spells CSVEEGSYGYTF. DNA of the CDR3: TGCAGCGTTGAAGAGGGCAGCTATGGCTACACCTTC.

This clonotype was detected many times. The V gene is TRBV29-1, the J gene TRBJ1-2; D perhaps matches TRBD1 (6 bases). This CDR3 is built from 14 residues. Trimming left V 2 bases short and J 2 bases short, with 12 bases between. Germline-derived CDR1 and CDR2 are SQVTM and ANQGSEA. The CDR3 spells CSVEQAQGNYGYTF. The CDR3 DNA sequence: TGCAGCGTTGAACAGGCTCAGGGGAACTATGGCTACACCTTC.

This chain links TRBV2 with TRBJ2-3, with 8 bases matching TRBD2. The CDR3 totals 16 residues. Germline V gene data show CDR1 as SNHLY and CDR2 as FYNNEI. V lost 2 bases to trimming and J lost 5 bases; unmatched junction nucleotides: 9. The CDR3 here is CASSELARGGRDTQYF. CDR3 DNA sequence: TGTGCCAGCAGTGAACTGGCGCGCGGGGGGCGAGATACGCAGTATTTT.